This is a list of T cell receptor beta chains from one sample in a study of blood T cell repertoires in COVID-19. Method: immunoSEQ multiplex PCR; TCRdb's copy keeps in-frame clones and lacks some. The sample holds approximately 150,000 clones, about 90% seen once. The sequenced sample consisted of peripheral blood. Receptors were obtained from a woman aged 55-70 years with acute or convalescent COVID-19. The CDR3 runs from the conserved cysteine through the conserved F or W. Fields, in order: V gene, clone size, J gene, D gene, CDR3 length, CDR3 DNA, CDR3 protein. The D gene is left open where the match is weak. Clone size appears in some rows only: once, few, many, or a class for an expanded clone.

V gene: TRBV6-6; clone size: NA; J gene: TRBJ1-3; D gene: NA; CDR3 length: 16; CDR3 DNA: TGTGCCAGCAGTATAGACAGAAGGCAGCCCGGAAACACCATATATTTT; CDR3 protein: CASSIDRRQPGNTIYF
V gene: TRBV4-1; clone size: NA; J gene: TRBJ2-1; D gene: TRBD1; CDR3 length: 15; CDR3 DNA: TGCGCCAGCAGGCAACCCGGGACAGGGAGGAATGAGCAGTTCTTC; CDR3 protein: CASRQPGTGRNEQFF
V gene: TRBV23-1; clone size: NA; J gene: TRBJ2-7; D gene: NA; CDR3 length: 14; CDR3 DNA: TGCGCCAGCAGTCACAAAGCGAGTTCAAACGAGCAGTACTTC; CDR3 protein: CASSHKASSNEQYF
V gene: TRBV6-5; clone size: NA; J gene: TRBJ2-1; D gene: NA; CDR3 length: 15; CDR3 DNA: TGTGCCAGCAGTTACTCTGGGAGCTCCTACAATGAGCAGTTCTTC; CDR3 protein: CASSYSGSSYNEQFF
V gene: TRBV6-5; clone size: NA; J gene: TRBJ2-7; D gene: TRBD2; CDR3 length: 14; CDR3 DNA: TGTGCCAGCAGTTTGGCCAGCGGGGGGTACGAGCAGTACTTC; CDR3 protein: CASSLASGGYEQYF
V gene: TRBV5-1; clone size: NA; J gene: TRBJ1-2; D gene: NA; CDR3 length: 14; CDR3 DNA: TGCGCCAGCACAGAGCAGGGGCTCCCGGGTGGCTACACCTTC; CDR3 protein: CASTEQGLPGGYTF
V gene: TRBV7-2; clone size: NA; J gene: TRBJ2-7; D gene: NA; CDR3 length: 15; CDR3 DNA: TGTGCCAGCAGCTTAGTGGCGGGTGTTGTCTACGAGCAGTACTTC; CDR3 protein: CASSLVAGVVYEQYF
V gene: TRBV13; clone size: NA; J gene: TRBJ1-3; D gene: NA; CDR3 length: 18; CDR3 DNA: TGTGCCAGCAGCTTAGGCCTCGGGGGGGCACACTCTGGAAACACCATATATTTT; CDR3 protein: CASSLGLGGAHSGNTIYF
V gene: TRBV19; clone size: NA; J gene: TRBJ2-1; D gene: TRBD1; CDR3 length: 15; CDR3 DNA: TGTGCCAGTAAAATCCGGGACAGGGACTACAATGAGCAGTTCTTC; CDR3 protein: CASKIRDRDYNEQFF
V gene: TRBV18; clone size: NA; J gene: TRBJ2-7; D gene: NA; CDR3 length: 16; CDR3 DNA: TGTGCCAGCTCCGCGCCGGGACTCACGAGCTCCTACGAGCAGTACTTC; CDR3 protein: CASSAPGLTSSYEQYF
V gene: TRBV19; clone size: NA; J gene: TRBJ1-4; D gene: NA; CDR3 length: 14; CDR3 DNA: TGTGCCAGTAGCCCTCTGGAGACGAGCGGAAAACTGTTTTTT; CDR3 protein: CASSPLETSGKLFF
V gene: TRBV6-5; clone size: NA; J gene: TRBJ2-7; D gene: TRBD2; CDR3 length: 16; CDR3 DNA: TGTGCCAGCAGTTACTCTGGACTAGCGGGGAGGTACGAGCAGTACTTC; CDR3 protein: CASSYSGLAGRYEQYF
V gene: TRBV9; clone size: NA; J gene: TRBJ2-1; D gene: NA; CDR3 length: 12; CDR3 DNA: TGTGCCAGCAGCGCCCTCTCCAATGAGCAGTTCTTC; CDR3 protein: CASSALSNEQFF
V gene: TRBV9; clone size: NA; J gene: TRBJ1-3; D gene: NA; CDR3 length: 17; CDR3 DNA: TGTGCCAGCAGCGTAGAACCTCGCGGGGGGATTAGGAACACCATATATTTT; CDR3 protein: CASSVEPRGGIRNTIYF
V gene: TRBV19; clone size: NA; J gene: TRBJ1-5; D gene: NA; CDR3 length: 15; CDR3 DNA: TGTGCCAGTAGTATTTCCTCTTATAGCAATCAGCCCCAGCATTTT; CDR3 protein: CASSISSYSNQPQHF
V gene: TRBV7-9; clone size: NA; J gene: TRBJ1-1; D gene: NA; CDR3 length: 13; CDR3 DNA: TGTGCCAGCAGCTTTGGCGGGGGAACTGAAGCTTTCTTT; CDR3 protein: CASSFGGGTEAFF
V gene: TRBV9; clone size: NA; J gene: TRBJ2-3; D gene: TRBD1; CDR3 length: 14; CDR3 DNA: TGTGCCAGCAGCCCCCTTCAGGGGGCAGATACGCAGTATTTT; CDR3 protein: CASSPLQGADTQYF
V gene: TRBV4-3; clone size: NA; J gene: TRBJ1-2; D gene: TRBD1; CDR3 length: 14; CDR3 DNA: TGCGCCAGCAGCCTGAGGGACAGGGGGAATGGCTACACCTTC; CDR3 protein: CASSLRDRGNGYTF
V gene: TRBV3-1/TRBV3-2; clone size: NA; J gene: TRBJ2-7; D gene: NA; CDR3 length: 17; CDR3 DNA: TGTGCCAGCAGCCCCGTGGGCTGGGGGGGACAACCCTACGAGCAGTACTTC; CDR3 protein: CASSPVGWGGQPYEQYF
V gene: TRBV19; clone size: NA; J gene: TRBJ2-5; D gene: NA; CDR3 length: 11; CDR3 DNA: TGTGCCAGTAGTATACAGGAGACCCAGTACTTC; CDR3 protein: CASSIQETQYF
V gene: TRBV7-3; clone size: NA; J gene: TRBJ2-5; D gene: NA; CDR3 length: 13; CDR3 DNA: TGTGCCAGCAGCCGGGGGGCCGAAGAGACCCAGTACTTC; CDR3 protein: CASSRGAEETQYF
V gene: TRBV2; clone size: NA; J gene: TRBJ2-5; D gene: NA; CDR3 length: 13; CDR3 DNA: TGTGCCAGCAGCATAGATTACCAAGAGACCCAGTACTTC; CDR3 protein: CASSIDYQETQYF
V gene: TRBV28; clone size: NA; J gene: TRBJ1-6; D gene: TRBD1; CDR3 length: 14; CDR3 DNA: TGTGCCAGCAGTTTTGGACAGGGTAATTCACCCCTCCACTTT; CDR3 protein: CASSFGQGNSPLHF
V gene: TRBV10-3; clone size: once; J gene: TRBJ2-7; D gene: TRBD1; CDR3 length: 13; CDR3 DNA: TGTGCCATCAGTCGGGACAGGGGTGGCGAGCAGTACTTC; CDR3 protein: CAISRDRGGEQYF
V gene: TRBV4-3; clone size: NA; J gene: TRBJ2-3; D gene: TRBD1; CDR3 length: 17; CDR3 DNA: TGCGCCAGCAGCCAGACGGTGACAGGGGGCAACACAGATACGCAGTATTTT; CDR3 protein: CASSQTVTGGNTDTQYF
V gene: TRBV30; clone size: NA; J gene: TRBJ1-4; D gene: NA; CDR3 length: 13; CDR3 DNA: TGTGCCTGGGAAAAGGGGCCTAATGAAAAACTGTTTTTT; CDR3 protein: CAWEKGPNEKLFF
V gene: TRBV4-3; clone size: once; J gene: TRBJ2-5; D gene: NA; CDR3 length: 13; CDR3 DNA: TGCGCCAGCAGCCAAGGGCCTCAAGAGACCCAGTACTTC; CDR3 protein: CASSQGPQETQYF
V gene: TRBV27; clone size: NA; J gene: TRBJ2-4; D gene: TRBD2; CDR3 length: 14; CDR3 DNA: TGTGCCAGCAGGGACGGGGCTAGCGGGGGGCAGAGGTACTTC; CDR3 protein: CASRDGASGGQRYF
V gene: TRBV6-5; clone size: NA; J gene: TRBJ1-4; D gene: TRBD1; CDR3 length: 14; CDR3 DNA: TGTGCCAGCAGGGACAGGGCTCCTAATGAAAAACTGTTTTTT; CDR3 protein: CASRDRAPNEKLFF
V gene: TRBV6-1; clone size: NA; J gene: TRBJ1-6; D gene: NA; CDR3 length: 17; CDR3 DNA: TGTGCCAGCAGTGGTGGACAGTCAAGCTCCTATAATTCACCCCTCCACTTT; CDR3 protein: CASSGGQSSSYNSPLHF
V gene: TRBV6-6; clone size: NA; J gene: TRBJ2-3; D gene: NA; CDR3 length: 15; CDR3 DNA: TGTGCCAGCAGACCCGATCTACAGGGAGCAGATACGCAGTATTTT; CDR3 protein: CASRPDLQGADTQYF
V gene: TRBV6-6; clone size: NA; J gene: TRBJ2-7; D gene: NA; CDR3 length: 12; CDR3 DNA: TGTGCCAGCAGCCAAACAAGACTTGAGCAGTACTTC; CDR3 protein: CASSQTRLEQYF
V gene: TRBV19; clone size: NA; J gene: TRBJ2-7; D gene: NA; CDR3 length: 14; CDR3 DNA: TGTGCCAGTAGTTTCTCGGCGGGGTCCTACGAGCAGTACTTC; CDR3 protein: CASSFSAGSYEQYF
V gene: TRBV7-9; clone size: NA; J gene: TRBJ1-2; D gene: NA; CDR3 length: 12; CDR3 DNA: TGTGCCAGCAGCTTAGGCTCAGGTGGCTACACCTTC; CDR3 protein: CASSLGSGGYTF
V gene: TRBV6-5; clone size: NA; J gene: TRBJ1-2; D gene: NA; CDR3 length: 14; CDR3 DNA: TGTGCCAGCAGTTCTCTAGACAGCAACTATGGCTACACCTTC; CDR3 protein: CASSSLDSNYGYTF
V gene: TRBV20-1; clone size: few; J gene: TRBJ2-5; D gene: NA; CDR3 length: 11; CDR3 DNA: TGCAGTGCTAGAGATAAAGAGACCCAGTACTTC; CDR3 protein: CSARDKETQYF
V gene: TRBV5-4; clone size: NA; J gene: TRBJ2-7; D gene: NA; CDR3 length: 16; CDR3 DNA: TGTGCCAGCAGCCCTGGGGGGATCTTTCTCCCCTACGAGCAGTACTTC; CDR3 protein: CASSPGGIFLPYEQYF
V gene: TRBV9; clone size: NA; J gene: TRBJ2-5; D gene: TRBD2; CDR3 length: 16; CDR3 DNA: TGTGCCAGCAGCGGGAGTGGCGGGGGGGTTCTTGAGACCCAGTACTTC; CDR3 protein: CASSGSGGGVLETQYF
V gene: TRBV7-6; clone size: NA; J gene: TRBJ2-5; D gene: NA; CDR3 length: 15; CDR3 DNA: TGTGCCAGCAGCCTCGACAGTTACTCGCCGGAGACCCAGTACTTC; CDR3 protein: CASSLDSYSPETQYF
V gene: TRBV11-2; clone size: NA; J gene: TRBJ2-5; D gene: TRBD2; CDR3 length: 16; CDR3 DNA: TGTGCCAGCAGCTTAGGCTCGGCTAGCGGGGGAGAGACCCAGTACTTC; CDR3 protein: CASSLGSASGGETQYF
V gene: TRBV4-2; clone size: NA; J gene: TRBJ1-1; D gene: NA; CDR3 length: 16; CDR3 DNA: TGTGCCAGCAGCCAAGTGTATACAGGCATGAACACTGAAGCTTTCTTT; CDR3 protein: CASSQVYTGMNTEAFF
V gene: TRBV5-6; clone size: NA; J gene: TRBJ1-5; D gene: TRBD1; CDR3 length: 15; CDR3 DNA: TGTGCCAGCAGCTCAGCCTCGACAGGGAATCAGCCCCAGCATTTT; CDR3 protein: CASSSASTGNQPQHF
V gene: TRBV5-8; clone size: NA; J gene: TRBJ1-5; D gene: TRBD1; CDR3 length: 16; CDR3 DNA: TGTGCCAGCAGCCCTTGGCGACAGGGCGGCAATCAGCCCCAGCATTTT; CDR3 protein: CASSPWRQGGNQPQHF
V gene: TRBV5-1; clone size: NA; J gene: TRBJ1-2; D gene: TRBD1; CDR3 length: 13; CDR3 DNA: TGCGCCAGCAGCTTACAGGGGGCACATGGCTACACCTTC; CDR3 protein: CASSLQGAHGYTF
V gene: TRBV9; clone size: NA; J gene: TRBJ1-6; D gene: TRBD1; CDR3 length: 16; CDR3 DNA: TGTGCCAGCAGCTACGGACAGGGGGCTAACGGTTCACCCCTCCACTTT; CDR3 protein: CASSYGQGANGSPLHF
V gene: TRBV7-2; clone size: NA; J gene: TRBJ1-5; D gene: NA; CDR3 length: 16; CDR3 DNA: TGTGCCAGCAGCTTTTACGGGGGAAGGGGTAATCAGCCCCAGCATTTT; CDR3 protein: CASSFYGGRGNQPQHF
V gene: TRBV7-8; clone size: NA; J gene: TRBJ2-5; D gene: TRBD1; CDR3 length: 15; CDR3 DNA: TGTGCCAGCAGGCAAGGGGACAGGGAACACGAGACCCAGTACTTC; CDR3 protein: CASRQGDREHETQYF
V gene: TRBV19; clone size: NA; J gene: TRBJ2-2; D gene: TRBD2; CDR3 length: 14; CDR3 DNA: TGTGCCAGTAACTTCGGACTAGCGTCCGGGGAGCTGTTTTTT; CDR3 protein: CASNFGLASGELFF
V gene: TRBV18; clone size: NA; J gene: TRBJ2-7; D gene: TRBD2; CDR3 length: 14; CDR3 DNA: TGTGCCAGCTCACCGATGCGGGGGGGCTACGAGCAGTACTTC; CDR3 protein: CASSPMRGGYEQYF
V gene: TRBV4-3; clone size: NA; J gene: TRBJ2-3; D gene: TRBD1; CDR3 length: 17; CDR3 DNA: TGCGCCAGCAGCCAAGAAAGCCACAGGGGATTCACAGATACGCAGTATTTT; CDR3 protein: CASSQESHRGFTDTQYF
V gene: TRBV7-2; clone size: once; J gene: TRBJ1-4; D gene: TRBD1; CDR3 length: 15; CDR3 DNA: TGTGCCAGCAGCCAAACCGTCTTGCAGGGGGACAAACTGTTTTTT; CDR3 protein: CASSQTVLQGDKLFF